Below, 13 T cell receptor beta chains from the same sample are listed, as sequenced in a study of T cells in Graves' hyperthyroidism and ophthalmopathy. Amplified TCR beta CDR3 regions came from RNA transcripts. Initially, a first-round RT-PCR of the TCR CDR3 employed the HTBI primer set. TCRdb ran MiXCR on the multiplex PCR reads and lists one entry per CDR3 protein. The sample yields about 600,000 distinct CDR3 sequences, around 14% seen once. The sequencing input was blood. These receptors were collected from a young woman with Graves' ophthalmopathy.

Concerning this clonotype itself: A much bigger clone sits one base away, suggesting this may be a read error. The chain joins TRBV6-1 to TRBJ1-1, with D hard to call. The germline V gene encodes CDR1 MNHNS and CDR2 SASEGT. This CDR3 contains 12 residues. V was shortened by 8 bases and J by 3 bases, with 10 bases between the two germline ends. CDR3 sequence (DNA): TGTGCCAGCCCATTTAGTGACACTGAAGCTTTCTTT. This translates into CASPFSDTEAFF.

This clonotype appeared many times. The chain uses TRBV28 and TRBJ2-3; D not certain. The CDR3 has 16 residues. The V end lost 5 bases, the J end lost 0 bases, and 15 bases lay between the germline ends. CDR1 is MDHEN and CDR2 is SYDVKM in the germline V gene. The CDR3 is CASSPRRTESTDTQYF. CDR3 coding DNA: TGTGCCAGCAGTCCCCGCAGGACGGAGAGCACAGATACGCAGTATTTT.

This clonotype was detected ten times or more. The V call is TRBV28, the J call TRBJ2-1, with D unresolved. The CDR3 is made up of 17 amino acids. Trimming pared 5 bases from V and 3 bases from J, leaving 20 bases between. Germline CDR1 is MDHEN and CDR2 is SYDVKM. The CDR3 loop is CASSPLPARANYNEQFF. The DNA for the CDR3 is TGTGCCAGCAGTCCCCTACCAGCTAGAGCGAACTACAATGAGCAGTTCTTC.

In DNA form, the CDR3 reads TGCAGTGCTCGGAGAGAGCGGGACGTCTCCTACGAGCAGTACTTC. As protein: CSARRERDVSYEQYF. V usage is TRBV20-1 and J usage is TRBJ2-7, with TRBD2 matching over 7 bases. Germline V gene data show CDR1 as DFQATT and CDR2 as SNEGSKA (reference sequence). This CDR3 has 15 amino acids. Unmatched junction bases numbered 10, after V lost 5 bases and J lost 0 bases.

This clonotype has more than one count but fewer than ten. CDR3 in amino acids: CASSIKTPPRDEQFF. The CDR3 region has the DNA TGTGCCAGTAGTATTAAGACTCCCCCTAGGGATGAGCAGTTCTTC. The chain combines TRBV19 with TRBJ2-1; no definite D call. The V and J ends lost 3 bases and 8 bases respectively, with 17 bases between them. The CDR3 totals 15 residues. Per the germline V gene, CDR1 is LNHDA and CDR2 is SQIVND (reference sequence).

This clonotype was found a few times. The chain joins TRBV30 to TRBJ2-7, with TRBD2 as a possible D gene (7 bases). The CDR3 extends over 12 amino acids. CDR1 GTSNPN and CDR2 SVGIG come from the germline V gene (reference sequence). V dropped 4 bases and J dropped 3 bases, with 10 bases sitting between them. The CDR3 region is CAWIGGVYEQYF. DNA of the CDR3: TGTGCCTGGATAGGGGGGGTCTACGAGCAGTACTTC.

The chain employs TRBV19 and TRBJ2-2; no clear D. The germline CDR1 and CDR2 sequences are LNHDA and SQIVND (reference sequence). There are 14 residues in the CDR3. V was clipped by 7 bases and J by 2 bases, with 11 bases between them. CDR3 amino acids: CASKDLPNTGELFF. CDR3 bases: TGTGCCAGTAAGGATTTACCCAACACCGGGGAGCTGTTTTTT.

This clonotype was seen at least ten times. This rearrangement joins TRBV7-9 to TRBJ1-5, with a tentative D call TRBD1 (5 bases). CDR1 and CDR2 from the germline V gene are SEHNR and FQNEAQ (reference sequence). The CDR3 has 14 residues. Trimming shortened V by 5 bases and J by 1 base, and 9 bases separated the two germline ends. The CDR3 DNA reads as TGTGCCAGCAGCCAGGGTTGGAGCAATCAGCCCCAGCATTTT. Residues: CASSQGWSNQPQHF.

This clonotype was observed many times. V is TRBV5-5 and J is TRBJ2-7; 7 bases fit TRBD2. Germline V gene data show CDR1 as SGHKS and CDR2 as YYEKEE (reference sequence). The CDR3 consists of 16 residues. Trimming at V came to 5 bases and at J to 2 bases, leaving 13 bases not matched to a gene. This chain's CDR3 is CASREGGTSDTYEQYF. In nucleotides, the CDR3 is TGTGCCAGCAGGGAGGGCGGTACTAGCGACACCTACGAGCAGTACTTC.

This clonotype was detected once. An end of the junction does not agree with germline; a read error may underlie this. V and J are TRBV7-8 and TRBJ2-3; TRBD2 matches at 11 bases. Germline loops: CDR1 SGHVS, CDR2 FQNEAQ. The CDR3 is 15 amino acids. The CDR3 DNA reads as TGTGCCAGCAGCATAGCGGGGGGGATCACAGATACGCAGTATTTT. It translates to CASSIAGGITDTQYF.

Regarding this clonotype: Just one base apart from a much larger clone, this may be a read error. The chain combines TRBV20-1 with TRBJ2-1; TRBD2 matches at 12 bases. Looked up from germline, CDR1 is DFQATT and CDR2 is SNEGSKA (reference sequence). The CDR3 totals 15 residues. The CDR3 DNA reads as TGCAGTGCTGTCCTAGCGGGAGGGCGCTACAATGAGCGGTTCTTC. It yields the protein CSAVLAGGRYNERFF.

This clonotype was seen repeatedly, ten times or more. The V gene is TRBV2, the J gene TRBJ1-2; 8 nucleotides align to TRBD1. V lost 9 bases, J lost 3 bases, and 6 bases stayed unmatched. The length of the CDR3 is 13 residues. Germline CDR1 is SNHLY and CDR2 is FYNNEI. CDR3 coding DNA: TGTGCCAGTACGAACAGGGGGTACTATGGCTACACCTTC. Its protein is CASTNRGYYGYTF.

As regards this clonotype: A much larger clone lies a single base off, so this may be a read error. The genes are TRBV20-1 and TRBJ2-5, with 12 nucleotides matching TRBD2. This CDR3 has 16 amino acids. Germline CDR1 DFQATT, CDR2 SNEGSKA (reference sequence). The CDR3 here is CNASSMTSGSEQTQYF. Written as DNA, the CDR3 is TGCAATGCTTCTTCCATGACTAGCGGGAGTGAGCAGACCCAGTACTTC.